A single sample is the source of the 9 T cell receptor beta chains below, sequenced in a study of blood T cells in healthy people across ages. Next came a second PCR, run for roughly 6 to 11 cycles, which used a sample-barcoded 5' primer along with a J-beta primer mix. One entry per CDR3 protein, called by TCRdb with MiXCR from the 5' RACE reads. Here the sample spans hundreds of thousands of distinct CDR3 sequences, over 45% being singletons. The sample taken for sequencing was blood. Receptors originate from a man in his thirties or forties in good health.

The J gene is TRBJ2-6, the V gene TRBV6-1; 9 bases match TRBD1. Germline V gives CDR1 MNHNS, CDR2 SASEGT. The CDR3 sequence is 17 residues long. Germline trimming cut 5 bases from V and 0 bases from J; bases unmatched to any gene: 5. The CDR3 sequence: CASSPTGGNSGANVLTF. CDR3 nucleotide sequence: TGTGCCAGCAGTCCGACAGGGGGAAACTCTGGGGCCAACGTCCTGACTTTC.

The V and J genes are TRBV6-1 and TRBJ2-3, with 9 bases aligning to TRBD2. J gave up 0 bases and V 5 bases, and 12 bases lay outside the gene matches. The CDR3 has 18 amino acids. The germline gives CDR1 MNHNS, CDR2 SASEGT. CDR3 bases: TGTGCCAGCAGTAGCAGTAGCGGGGGACCCCGAAGCACAGATACGCAGTATTTT. Its translation is CASSSSSGGPRSTDTQYF.

The chain has TRBV11-2 and TRBJ2-7; a possible D gene is TRBD1 (7 bases). Matching the DNA end better, TRBJ2-5 makes the J call doubtful. The germline V gene encodes CDR1 SGHAT and CDR2 FQNNGV. The CDR3 contains 14 residues. The CDR3 protein is CASSGGTELWTQYF. The CDR3 DNA follows: TGTGCCAGCAGTGGCGGGACAGAATTATGGACCCAGTACTTC.

The table lists this clonotype with a count of one. The DNA is omitted, as the CDR3 cannot be located on it reliably, and the CDR3 follows TCRdb's listing. The CDR3: CASSTSQWGRGASGTNVLTF. V gene TRBV21-1 combines with J gene TRBJ2-6; TRBD1 is taken as the D call from the table, unchecked against the DNA. TRBV21-1 is a known pseudogene. The CDR3 region is 20 residues in length, termini included.

The chain is built from TRBV20-1 and TRBJ1-6; TRBD1 matches at 7 bases. This CDR3 has 13 amino acids. Germline assignment: CDR1 DFQATT and CDR2 SNEGSKA (reference sequence). Trimming at V came to 3 bases and at J to 7 bases, leaving 3 bases not matched to a gene. The CDR3 nucleotides read TGCAGTGCTAGTGCACAGGGGAATTCACCCCTCCACTTT. Protein sequence: CSASAQGNSPLHF.

J is TRBJ2-1 and V is TRBV12-3 or TRBV12-4; D may be TRBD2 (5 bases). Trimming took 7 bases from V and 9 from J, leaving 13 bases between them. The CDR3 contains 12 residues. Written as DNA, the CDR3 is TGTGCCAGCACCTCTTTAGGGAGTGAGCAGTTCTTC. Residues: CASTSLGSEQFF.

As to this clonotype: Mismatch with germline at one junction end may stem from a read error. The CDR3 sequence: CASSLAGEMETQYF. CDR3 DNA sequence: TGTGCCAGCAGTCTAGCGGGGGAGATGGAGACCCAGTACTTC. J is TRBJ2-5 and V is TRBV12-3 or TRBV12-4; TRBD2 matches at 10 bases. CDR3 length equals 14 residues.

The chain has TRBV28 and TRBJ1-5; 12 bases agree with TRBD1. Germline values: CDR1 MDHEN, CDR2 SYDVKM. The length of the CDR3 is 17 residues. The J segment lost 5 bases and the V segment lost 3 bases, leaving 8 bases of the junction unmatched. The chain's CDR3 is CASSFWDRGLGDQPQHF. The DNA for the CDR3 is TGTGCCAGCAGTTTTTGGGACAGGGGGCTTGGGGATCAGCCCCAGCATTTT.

This chain links TRBV3-1 with TRBJ2-1, with 10 bases identical to TRBD2. CDR1 LGHDT and CDR2 YNNKEL come from the germline V gene (reference sequence). The CDR3 spans 16 residues. V shed 5 bases, J shed 7 bases, and the junction held 11 bases outside the gene matches. CDR3 sequence (DNA): TGTGCCAGCAGCGTTAGCCTAGCGGGAGCTTGGAATGAGCAGTTCTTC. Protein: CASSVSLAGAWNEQFF.